Below, 22 T cell receptor beta chains from the same sample are listed, as sequenced in a study of blood T cell repertoires in COVID-19. Here immunoSEQ multiplex PCR was the method, and the copy in TCRdb shows in-frame clones only, minus some. The repertoire includes 50,000 to 70,000 clones, around 76% of them detected once, and 4% to 6% sits in the top ten. The material sequenced was peripheral blood. The receptor set was obtained from a human donor in a cohort sampled during active COVID-19.

This clone appeared once. The chain carries TRBV13 and TRBJ2-7, with 9 bases fitting TRBD1. The CDR3 loop spans 14 amino acids. V lost 0 bases, J lost 3 bases, and 0 bases stayed unmatched. Germline-derived CDR1 and CDR2 are PRHDT and FYEKMQ (reference sequence). The CDR3 region is CASSLGTGGYEQYF. The CDR3 nucleotides read TGTGCCAGCAGCTTAGGGACAGGGGGCTACGAGCAGTACTTC.

This clone turned up a few times. The gene calls are TRBV9 and TRBJ2-7, with no clear D. V dropped 0 bases and J dropped 3 bases, with 7 bases sitting between them. This CDR3 is 13 amino acids long. The germline gives CDR1 SGDLS, CDR2 YYNGEE. The CDR3 loop reads CASSVEQFYEQYF. In DNA form, the CDR3 reads TGTGCCAGCAGCGTAGAACAGTTCTACGAGCAGTACTTC.

Here the CDR3 DNA reads TGTGCCAGCAGCTTAGCTGGCAAAGGCTACACCTTC. This encodes CASSLAGKGYTF. This chain uses TRBV11-2 with TRBJ1-2; D is ambiguous. The germline CDR1 and CDR2 sequences are SGHAT and FQNNGV. V lost 1 base to trimming and J lost 8 bases, with 8 bases between them. This CDR3 is 12 amino acids long.

The chain couples TRBV6-5 to TRBJ1-2; D perhaps matches TRBD1 (5 bases). CDR1 and CDR2 from the germline V gene are MNHEY and SVGAGI. The CDR3 contains 13 residues. Trimming pared 5 bases from V and 3 bases from J, leaving 10 bases between. The CDR3 coding sequence is TGTGCCAGCAGTAGGGGCAAATACTATGGCTACACCTTC. Protein sequence: CASSRGKYYGYTF.

V is TRBV7-9 and J is TRBJ2-7; 7 bases are a match to TRBD1. CDR3 length: 15 residues. The germline gives CDR1 SEHNR, CDR2 FQNEAQ (reference sequence). V was pared by 3 bases and J by 2 bases, with 7 bases of the junction left unmatched. This chain's CDR3 is CASSFGLGQTYEQYF. The CDR3 bases are TGTGCCAGCAGCTTTGGTTTGGGACAGACCTACGAGCAGTACTTC.

This clone was found a few times. The chain has TRBV7-9 and TRBJ2-7, with TRBD1 identical over 9 bases. In germline, CDR1 is SEHNR, CDR2 FQNEAQ (reference sequence). This CDR3 spans 14 amino acids. After removal of 4 bases from V and 7 bases from J, the junction contained 8 bases not matched to a gene. The CDR3 loop is CASSSGTGILEQYF. CDR3 nucleotides: TGTGCCAGCAGCTCCGGGACAGGGATTTTGGAGCAGTACTTC.

This clone was recorded a few times. The chain couples TRBV5-6 to TRBJ1-5; D perhaps matches TRBD1 (6 bases). The CDR3 has 14 amino acids. The V end lost 2 bases, the J end lost 7 bases, and 13 bases lay between the germline ends. From germline, CDR1 is SGHDT and CDR2 YYEEEE. CDR3 nucleotides: TGTGCCAGCAGCTTCACAGGGAATGGGCAGCCCCAGCATTTT. This encodes CASSFTGNGQPQHF.

This clone came up a few times. The CDR3 sequence is CASSLSDRLEAFF. The CDR3 region has the DNA TGTGCCAGCAGCCTAAGCGACAGGTTGGAAGCTTTCTTT. The chain links TRBV7-9 to TRBJ1-1, with D possibly matching TRBD1 (6 bases). This CDR3 has 13 residues. Germline CDR1 reads SEHNR; CDR2 reads FQNEAQ (reference sequence). V was trimmed by 5 bases and J by 8 bases, leaving 15 bases between them. The whole variable domain, filled in from reference TRBV7-9 and TRBJ1-1, reads DTGVSQNPRHKITKRGQNVTFRCDPISEHNRLYWYRQTLGQGPEFLTYFQNEAQLEKSRLLSDRFSAERPKGSFSTLEIQRTEQGDSAMYLCASSLSDRLEAFFGQGTRLTVV.

The rearrangement uses TRBV10-3 and TRBJ2-1, with a possible D match to TRBD2 (6 bases). Trimming pared 8 bases from V and 1 base from J, leaving 12 bases between. The CDR3 consists of 14 residues. Germline CDR1 and CDR2: ENHRY and SYGVKD. CDR3 residues: CAIGLGGSYNEQFF. CDR3 coding DNA: TGTGCCATCGGTCTGGGGGGATCCTACAATGAGCAGTTCTTC.

The V and J genes are TRBV30 and TRBJ1-5; 7 nucleotides line up with TRBD1. With 3 bases clipped from V and 15 bases from J, the junction kept 8 bases outside the gene matches. Germline V gene lookup returns CDR1 GTSNPN and CDR2 SVGIG (reference sequence). The CDR3 consists of 11 residues. In nucleotides, the CDR3 is TGTGCCTGGAGCTCCCCGGGACAGTGGCATTTT. Encoded protein: CAWSSPGQWHF.

This chain links TRBV6-2 or TRBV6-3 with TRBJ1-5; D is possibly TRBD1 (6 bases). CDR1 is MNHEY, CDR2 SVGEGT, per germline. The V end lost 6 bases, the J end lost 6 bases, and 21 bases lay between the germline ends. This CDR3 spans 16 amino acids. CDR3 bases: TGTGCCAGCAGCGCCCTCCCGGACAGCTCTTTTCAGCCCCAGCATTTT. This translates into CASSALPDSSFQPQHF.

The V and J genes are TRBV4-2 and TRBJ1-1; 11 bases fit TRBD1. CDR3 length equals 16 residues. With V trimmed by 0 bases and J by 4 bases, 4 bases remained unmatched. Germline-derived CDR1 and CDR2 are LGHNA and YNFKEQ. CDR3 DNA: TGTGCCAGCAGCCAAGAGTTAGGGACAGGGGGCACTGAAGCTTTCTTT. It translates to CASSQELGTGGTEAFF.

This clone has a handful of counts. The rearrangement joins TRBV28 to TRBJ1-5; TRBD1 might be the D (5 bases). Germline V gene data show CDR1 as MDHEN and CDR2 as SYDVKM. The V end lost 8 bases, the J end lost 7 bases, and 12 bases lay between the germline ends. The CDR3 has 12 amino acids. Written as DNA, the CDR3 is TGTGCCAGCGGTCAGGGTGGGCAGCCCCAGCATTTT. Translating it yields CASGQGGQPQHF.

This clone was counted a single time. This chain links TRBV30 with TRBJ2-7, with D unresolved. V gave up 4 bases and J gave up 0 bases, with 16 bases separating them. This CDR3 has 15 residues. CDR1 is GTSNPN and CDR2 is SVGIG in the germline V gene (reference sequence). In DNA form, the CDR3 reads TGTGCCTGGACCCCCGACATAACCCACTCCTACGAGCAGTACTTC. Translating gives CAWTPDITHSYEQYF.

This clone was seen only a few times. CDR3 nucleotide sequence: TGTGCCAGCAGATCAGGACAGGGCAGGTACGAGCAGTACTTC. Its protein is CASRSGQGRYEQYF. The V and J genes are TRBV27 and TRBJ2-7; the match to TRBD1 covers 8 bases. J was trimmed by 4 bases and V by 6 bases; bases with no gene match: 8. This CDR3 is 14 amino acids long. Per the germline V gene, CDR1 is MNHEY and CDR2 is SMNVEV (reference sequence).

This sequence joins TRBV11-2 and TRBJ2-6; 9 positions match TRBD1. With V trimmed by 5 bases and J by 7 bases, 6 bases remained unmatched. This CDR3 contains 15 residues. Germline V gene sequence: CDR1 SGHAT, CDR2 FQNNGV. The CDR3 nucleotides are TGTGCCAGCAGCCTCGCGGGACAGGGAGCCAACGTCCTGACTTTC. Its translation: CASSLAGQGANVLTF.

V gene TRBV5-8 combines with J gene TRBJ2-7; TRBD1 or TRBD2 may be the D gene (5 bases each). There are 13 residues in the CDR3. Trimming shortened V by 4 bases and J by 8 bases, and 16 bases separated the two germline ends. Germline lookup yields CDR1 SGHTS and CDR2 YDEGEE. CDR3 DNA: TGTGCCAGCAGCCTGGACTTTCGACAGAAGCAGTACTTC. It codes for CASSLDFRQKQYF.

This clone was recorded once. In nucleotides, the CDR3 is TGTGCCAGCAGCTTATGGCGGACAGGGCCTTCTGGGGCCAACGTCCTGACTTTC. Translated: CASSLWRTGPSGANVLTF. The V gene is TRBV7-9, the J gene TRBJ2-6, with 8 bases identical to TRBD1. Germline CDR1 and CDR2: SEHNR and FQNEAQ (reference sequence). The CDR3 is made up of 18 amino acids. V trimming: 2 bases; J trimming: 1 base; junction bases outside the gene matches: 7.

The genes are TRBV5-1 and TRBJ2-5; D not resolved. The length of the CDR3 is 13 residues. The V end lost 4 bases, the J end lost 2 bases, and 9 bases lay between the germline ends. Germline assignment: CDR1 SGHRS and CDR2 YFSETQ. Here the CDR3 reads CASSPTIQETQYF. In nucleotides, the CDR3 is TGCGCCAGCAGCCCGACAATACAAGAGACCCAGTACTTC.

The chain joins TRBV15 to TRBJ2-7; 7 bases fit TRBD2. In germline, CDR1 is LNHNV, CDR2 YYDKDF (reference sequence). CDR3 length equals 14 residues. J gave up 5 bases and V 5 bases, and 9 bases lay outside the gene matches. This CDR3 is CATSRDYNAHEQYF. CDR3 sequence (DNA): TGTGCCACCAGCCGGGACTACAACGCCCACGAGCAGTACTTC.

The chain uses TRBV10-3 and TRBJ2-7; 7 nucleotides agree with TRBD1. V lost 4 bases and J lost 4; bases outside the gene matches: 13. Germline assignment: CDR1 ENHRY and CDR2 SYGVKD. The CDR3 totals 16 residues. The CDR3 loop is CAISAAQGLQIYEQYF. DNA for the CDR3: TGTGCCATCAGTGCGGCACAGGGGCTCCAAATATACGAGCAGTACTTC.

This chain connects TRBV5-1 to TRBJ2-7, with TRBD1 as a possible D gene (5 bases). CDR1 is SGHRS and CDR2 is YFSETQ in the germline V gene. The CDR3 totals 15 residues. V lost 4 bases and J lost 0, with 14 bases in between. The CDR3: CASSPLPDNSYEQYF. The CDR3 DNA follows: TGCGCCAGCAGCCCACTCCCGGACAACTCCTACGAGCAGTACTTC.